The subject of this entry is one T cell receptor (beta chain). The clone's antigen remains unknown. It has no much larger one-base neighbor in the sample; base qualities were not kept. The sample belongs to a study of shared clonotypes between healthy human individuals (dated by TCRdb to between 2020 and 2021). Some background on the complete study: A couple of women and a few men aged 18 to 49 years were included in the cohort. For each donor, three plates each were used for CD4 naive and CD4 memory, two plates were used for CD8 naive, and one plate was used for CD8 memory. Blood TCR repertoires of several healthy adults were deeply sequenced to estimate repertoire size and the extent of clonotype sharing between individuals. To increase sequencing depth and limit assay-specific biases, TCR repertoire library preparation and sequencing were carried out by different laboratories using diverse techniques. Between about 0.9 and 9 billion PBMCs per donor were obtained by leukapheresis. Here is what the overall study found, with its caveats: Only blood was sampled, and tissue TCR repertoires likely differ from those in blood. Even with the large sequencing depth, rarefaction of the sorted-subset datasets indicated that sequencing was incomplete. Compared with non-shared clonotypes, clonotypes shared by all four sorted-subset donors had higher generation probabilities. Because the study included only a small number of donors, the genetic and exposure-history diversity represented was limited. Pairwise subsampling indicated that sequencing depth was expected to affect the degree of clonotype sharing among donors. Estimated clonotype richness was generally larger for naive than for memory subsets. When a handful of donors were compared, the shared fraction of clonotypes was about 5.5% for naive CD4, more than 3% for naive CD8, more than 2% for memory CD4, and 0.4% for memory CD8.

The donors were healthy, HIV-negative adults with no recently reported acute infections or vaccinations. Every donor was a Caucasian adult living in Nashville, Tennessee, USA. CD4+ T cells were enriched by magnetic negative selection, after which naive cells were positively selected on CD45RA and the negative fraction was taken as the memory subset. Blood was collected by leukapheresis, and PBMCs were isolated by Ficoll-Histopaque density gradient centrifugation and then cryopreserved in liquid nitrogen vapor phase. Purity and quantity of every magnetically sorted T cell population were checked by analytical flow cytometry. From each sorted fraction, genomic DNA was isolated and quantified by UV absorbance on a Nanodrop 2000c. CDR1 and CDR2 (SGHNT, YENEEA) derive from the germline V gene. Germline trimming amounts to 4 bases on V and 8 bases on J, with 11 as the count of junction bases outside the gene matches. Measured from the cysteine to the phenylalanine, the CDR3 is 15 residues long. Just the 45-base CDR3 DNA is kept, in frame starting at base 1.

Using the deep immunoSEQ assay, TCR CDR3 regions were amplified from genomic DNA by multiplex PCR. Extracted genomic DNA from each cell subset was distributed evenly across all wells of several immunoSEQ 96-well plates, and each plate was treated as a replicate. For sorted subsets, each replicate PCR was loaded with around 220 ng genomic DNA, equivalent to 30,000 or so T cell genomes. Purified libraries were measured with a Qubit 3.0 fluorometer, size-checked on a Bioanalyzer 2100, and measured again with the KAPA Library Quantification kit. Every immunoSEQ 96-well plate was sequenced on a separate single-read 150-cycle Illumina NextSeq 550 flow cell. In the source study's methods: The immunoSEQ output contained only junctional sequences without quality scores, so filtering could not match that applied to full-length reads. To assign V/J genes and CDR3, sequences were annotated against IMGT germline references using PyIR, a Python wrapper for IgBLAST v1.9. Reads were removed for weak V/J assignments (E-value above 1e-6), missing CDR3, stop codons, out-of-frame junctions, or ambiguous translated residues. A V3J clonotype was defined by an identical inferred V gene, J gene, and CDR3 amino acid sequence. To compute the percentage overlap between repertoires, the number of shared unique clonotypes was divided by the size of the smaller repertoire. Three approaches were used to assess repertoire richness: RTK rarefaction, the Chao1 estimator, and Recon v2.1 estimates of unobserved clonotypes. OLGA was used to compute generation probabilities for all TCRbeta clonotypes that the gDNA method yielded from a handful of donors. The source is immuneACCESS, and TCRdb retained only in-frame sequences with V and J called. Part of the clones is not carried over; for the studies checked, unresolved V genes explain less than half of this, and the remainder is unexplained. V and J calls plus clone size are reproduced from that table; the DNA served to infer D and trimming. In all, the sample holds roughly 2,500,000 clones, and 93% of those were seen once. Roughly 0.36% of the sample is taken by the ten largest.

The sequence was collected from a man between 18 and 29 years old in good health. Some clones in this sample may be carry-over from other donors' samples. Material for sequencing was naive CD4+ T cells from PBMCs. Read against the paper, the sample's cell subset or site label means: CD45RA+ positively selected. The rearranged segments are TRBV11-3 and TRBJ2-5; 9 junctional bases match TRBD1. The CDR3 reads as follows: CASSSAFGTGHTQYF. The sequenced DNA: TGTGCCAGCAGCTCCGCCTTTGGGACAGGGCACACCCAGTACTTC.